Listed here are 11 T cell receptor beta chains from one sample, sequenced in a study of T cells in Graves' hyperthyroidism and ophthalmopathy. The source material, RNA transcripts, was used to amplify TCR beta CDR3 regions. A set of HTBI primers served as the primers for a first-round RT-PCR of the TCR CDR3. One entry per CDR3 protein results from TCRdb running MiXCR on the multiplex PCR reads. This sample has approximately 700,000 distinct CDR3 sequences, with over 15% found just once. The sequenced sample was blood. All receptors come from a man aged 18 to 29 with Graves' hyperthyroidism.

This clonotype has at least ten counts. The gene calls are TRBV5-6 and TRBJ2-7, with 7 bases identical to TRBD1. Trimming took 3 bases from V and 6 from J; bases not matched to a gene: 12. The CDR3 runs 15 residues. From germline, CDR1 is SGHDT and CDR2 YYEEEE. This CDR3 reads CASSSADRVLGEQYF. The CDR3 nucleotides are TGTGCCAGCAGCTCCGCCGACAGGGTCCTGGGCGAGCAGTACTTC. The full variable domain, in which reference TRBV5-6 and TRBJ2-7 provide the parts outside the CDR3, is DAGVTQSPTHLIKTRGQQVTLRCSPKSGHDTVSWYQQALGQGPQFIFQYYEEEERQRGNFPDRFSGHQFPNYSSELNVNALLLGDSALYLCASSSADRVLGEQYFGPGTRLTVT.

This clonotype came up many times. The gene calls are TRBV6-2 or TRBV6-3 and TRBJ2-3, with TRBD2 identical over 10 bases. J was trimmed by 5 bases and V by 5 bases; bases with no gene match: 7. Germline V CDR1 and CDR2: MNHEY, SVGEGT. The CDR3 totals 15 residues. The CDR3 nucleotides are TGTGCCAGCAGTCCGGGACTAGCGCTGAAAGATACGCAGTATTTT. The encoded protein is CASSPGLALKDTQYF.

This clonotype has just a few counts. The chain employs TRBV20-1 and TRBJ2-7; TRBD2 aligns across 8 bases. The ends lost 1 base at V and 2 bases at J; junction bases unmatched: 1. From germline, CDR1 is DFQATT and CDR2 SNEGSKA (reference sequence). This CDR3 contains 13 residues. CDR3 DNA sequence: TGCAGTGCTAGAGCGGGAGGGCCCTACGAGCAGTACTTC. It codes for CSARAGGPYEQYF.

This clonotype was picked up many times. J is TRBJ1-4 and V is TRBV28; 9 nucleotides match TRBD1. Germline CDR1 MDHEN, CDR2 SYDVKM. The ends lost 1 base at V and 7 bases at J; junction bases unmatched: 4. This CDR3 contains 15 residues. This CDR3 reads CASSLSGQGSEKLFF. CDR3 coding DNA: TGTGCCAGCAGTTTATCGGGACAGGGAAGTGAAAAACTGTTTTTT.

There are many counts of this clonotype. The chain is built from TRBV6-1 and TRBJ2-7; 10 nucleotides line up with TRBD2. The CDR3 length is 21 residues. Per germline, CDR1 MNHNS and CDR2 SASEGT. The trim removed 6 bases at V and 0 bases at J, leaving 23 bases unmatched. For the CDR3, the DNA is TGTGCCAGCAGCCCCAGGCTACTAGCGGGACGTAGTGACTTCTCCTCCTACGAGCAGTACTTC. Its translation: CASSPRLLAGRSDFSSYEQYF.

Of note for this clonotype: This may stem from a read error, because a much larger clone lies one nucleotide away. CDR3 in amino acids: CAISELGSGGETQYF. As DNA, the CDR3 is TGTGCCATCAGCGAGCTCGGGTCCGGCGGAGAGACCCAGTACTTC. This chain connects TRBV10-3 to TRBJ2-5; D uncertain. The V end was cut by 6 bases, the J end by 4 bases, with 18 bases between. This CDR3 is built from 15 residues. Germline V lookup: CDR1 ENHRY, CDR2 SYGVKD.

Comment on this clonotype: A much more abundant neighbour one base away suggests this may be a read error. This chain's CDR3 is CASSPGTGEVDEQLF. The CDR3 coding sequence is TGTGCCAGCAGCCCCGGGACAGGGGAAGTAGATGAGCAGCTCTTC. This chain connects TRBV7-8 to TRBJ2-1; 10 bases are shared with TRBD1. The CDR3 consists of 15 residues. Per germline, CDR1 SGHVS and CDR2 FQNEAQ.

This clonotype occurred many times. The chain employs TRBV28 and TRBJ1-2, with TRBD1 identical over 10 bases. After removal of 4 bases from V and 8 bases from J, the junction contained 7 bases not matched to a gene. Germline V lookup: CDR1 MDHEN, CDR2 SYDVKM. The CDR3 runs 14 residues. The CDR3 nucleotides read TGTGCCAGCAGTTCGGGACAGGGGAATTTAGGCTACACCTTC. It encodes CASSSGQGNLGYTF.

A few counts support this clonotype. V usage is TRBV24-1 and J usage is TRBJ2-7, with a tentative D call TRBD2 (6 bases). V gave up 3 bases and J gave up 5 bases, with 16 bases separating them. CDR1 is KGHDR, CDR2 SFDVKD, per germline. The CDR3 contains 15 residues. The CDR3 is CATSDPRGAGHEQYF. The DNA for the CDR3 is TGTGCCACCAGTGATCCACGCGGGGCTGGCCACGAGCAGTACTTC.

This clonotype was seen more than once but under ten times. CDR3 residues: CASRRLAVSYNEQFF. DNA for the CDR3: TGTGCCAGCAGGAGACTAGCCGTCTCCTACAATGAGCAGTTCTTC. V usage is TRBV6-1 and J usage is TRBJ2-1, with 7 bases aligning to TRBD2. The CDR3 consists of 15 residues. After removal of 6 bases from V and 0 bases from J, the junction contained 5 bases not matched to a gene. CDR1 is MNHNS and CDR2 is SASEGT in the germline V gene.

This clonotype has ten or more counts. One end of the junction varies from germline; a read error may be responsible. The rearrangement uses TRBV5-1 and TRBJ2-1; D may correspond to TRBD1 or TRBD2 (5 bases each). Germline V gene data show CDR1 as SGHRS and CDR2 as YFSETQ. The CDR3 loop spans 15 amino acids. In DNA form, the CDR3 reads TGTGCCAGCTCTCCCGGGACCAGCTCCTACAATGAGCAGTTCTTC. Its protein product is CASSPGTSSYNEQFF. The whole variable domain, remainder taken from reference TRBV5-1 and TRBJ2-1, is KAGVTQTPRYLIKTRGQQVTLSCSPISGHRSVSWYQQTPGQGLQFLFEYFSETQRNKGNFPGRFSGRQFSNSRSEMNVSTLELGDSALYLCASSPGTSSYNEQFFGPGTRLTVL.